The rows below give T cell receptor beta chains drawn from one sample of a study of OX40 agonist ivuxolimab in advanced cancers. Data came from immunoSEQ multiplex PCR; TCRdb stores just in-frame clones and leaves some out. The table records about 18,000 clones, approximately 85% of them present only once. The sequenced sample was CD4+ or CD8+ T cells sorted from blood, obtained in a trial of the OX40 agonist ivuxolimab. Receptor source: an adult with an advanced solid tumor such as melanoma, head and neck, liver or kidney cancer. Each CDR3 is given without its conserved first and last residue.

J	length	V	CDR3
TRBJ2-7	10	TRBV28	ASSFATGEQY
TRBJ2-2	13	TRBV6-4	ASSDTGGNTGELF
TRBJ1-5	12	TRBV19	ASAGQGPNQPQH
TRBJ2-1	14	TRBV4-2	ASSQDNGLAGREQF
TRBJ2-1	11	TRBV5-1	ASSLLGGNEQF
TRBJ2-3	15	TRBV21-1	ASSKGHRDTHTDTQY
TRBJ1-3	13	TRBV19	ASSSDRRSGNTIY
TRBJ1-1	9	TRBV19	ASSQRGSAF
TRBJ1-6	12	TRBV2	ASRWAGRYSPLH
TRBJ2-7	13	TRBV14	ASSQGPGSWNEQY
TRBJ2-7	13	TRBV2	ASSWTSGPLYEQY
TRBJ2-7	12	TRBV5-6	ASSPRTSSGEQY
TRBJ2-7	10	TRBV19	ASSPGSYEQY
TRBJ2-7	11	TRBV6-5	ASSVGFSDEQY
TRBJ2-7	9	TRBV30	AWSVSYEQY
TRBJ2-5	12	TRBV7-2	ASSSLTGGETQY
TRBJ1-5	15	TRBV4-2	ASSQDQARGYHQPQH
TRBJ2-2	10	TRBV7-9	ASHPKRGELF
TRBJ2-2	13	TRBV11-2	ASIPGVSSTGELF
TRBJ2-1	10	TRBV2	ASRGTVNEQF
TRBJ1-4	11	TRBV11-2	ASSLMGNEKLF
TRBJ2-1	12	TRBV28	ASGVDRAGNEQF
TRBJ2-2	13	TRBV7-9	ASRPAGADTGELF
TRBJ2-1	11	TRBV5-3	ANLARPYNEQF
TRBJ1-4	14	TRBV15	ATSSGRFATNEKLF
TRBJ1-1	12	TRBV4-1	ASSSGPEGTEAF
TRBJ2-7	13	TRBV28	ASSSNPGTAYEQY
TRBJ1-1	11	TRBV19	ASSMSDGTEAF
TRBJ2-5	19	TRBV7-3	ASSPGLAGRNWPGAMETQY
TRBJ2-3	11	TRBV19	ASSIVAADTQY
TRBJ2-7	13	TRBV11-3	ASSFTPTLPYEQY
TRBJ1-6	14	TRBV6-6	ASAPGASSYNSPLH
TRBJ1-1	12	TRBV4-1	ASSPTGGDTEAF
NA	12	TRBV4-1	ASSQVGQGPEQY
TRBJ1-5	13	TRBV7-8	ASSLRSGDYQPQH
TRBJ2-5	8	TRBV10-3	AILEETQY
TRBJ2-2	16	TRBV4-1	ASSQVIQGAGNSGELF
TRBJ1-1	13	TRBV28	ASRGIGRLNTEAF